A selection of T cell receptor beta chains follows, all from one sample in a study of OX40 agonist ivuxolimab in advanced cancers. Sequencing used immunoSEQ multiplex PCR; TCRdb keeps in-frame clones, though not all of them. The table has about 83,000 clones, roughly 83% seen once. The sequencing used CD4+ or CD8+ T cells sorted from blood, collected in a trial of the OX40 agonist ivuxolimab. Receptors originate from an adult with an advanced solid tumor such as melanoma, head and neck, liver or kidney cancer. CDR3s include the opening cysteine and the closing phenylalanine or tryptophan. D genes are given only for firm matches. Clone size appears in some rows only: once, few, many, or a class for an expanded clone.

V	size	J	D	DNA	CDR3
TRBV18	NA	TRBJ2-3	NA	TGTGCCAGCCATGGAGCGGATACGCAGTATTTT	CASHGADTQYF
TRBV6-5	NA	TRBJ2-7	TRBD2	TGTGCCAGCAGTTACTCGGGACTAGCGGACACCTACGAGCAGTACTTC	CASSYSGLADTYEQYF
TRBV9	once	TRBJ2-5	NA	TGTGCCAGCAGCCCCCGGGGACGGACGCAAGAGACCCAGTACTTC	CASSPRGRTQETQYF
TRBV4-2	NA	TRBJ2-1	NA	TGTGCCAGCAGCCAAAACTCGTTAAGCAGGAAAAGGTACAATGAGCAGTTCTTC	CASSQNSLSRKRYNEQFF
TRBV5-1	NA	TRBJ2-7	TRBD1	TGCGCCAGCAGCTGGGGGACAGGAGCCTACGAGCAGTACTTC	CASSWGTGAYEQYF
TRBV6-5	NA	TRBJ2-7	NA	TGTGCCAGCAGTCCCCTGGGAGTTGGGGGCCACGAGCAGTACTTC	CASSPLGVGGHEQYF
TRBV2	NA	TRBJ1-2	TRBD1	TGTGCCAAGACTAAGGGACAGGGGTCCCTGAACTATGGCTACACCTTC	CAKTKGQGSLNYGYTF
TRBV25-1	NA	TRBJ2-7	NA	TGTGCCAGCAGTGAGTTTAGGGGTTATAACTCCTACGAGCAGTACTTC	CASSEFRGYNSYEQYF
TRBV30	NA	TRBJ1-6	NA	TGTGCCTGGACGTTTGGGGGGGGTGGTTCACCCCTCCACTTT	CAWTFGGGGSPLHF
TRBV5-1	NA	TRBJ1-5	NA	TGCGCCAGCAGCTTGGCGGGGGGCTGGCAGCCCCAGCATTTT	CASSLAGGWQPQHF
TRBV5-6	NA	TRBJ2-1	NA	TGTGCCAGCAGCTTCCCTGACGATGAGCAGTTCTTC	CASSFPDDEQFF
TRBV30	NA	TRBJ1-4	TRBD1	TGTGCCTGGAGTTACGGACAGGGGGGTAATGAAAAACTGTTTTTT	CAWSYGQGGNEKLFF
TRBV5-6	NA	TRBJ1-2	NA	TGTGCCAGCGCCAAACGGGGAGCCTATGGCTACACCTTC	CASAKRGAYGYTF
TRBV9	NA	TRBJ2-1	NA	TGTGCCAGCAGCGTTAGGGGGGGCAATGAGCAGTTCTTC	CASSVRGGNEQFF
TRBV9	few	TRBJ1-1	NA	TGTGCCAGCAGCCCCCGACAATTTAGCACTGAAGCTTTCTTT	CASSPRQFSTEAFF
TRBV7-9	NA	TRBJ2-2	TRBD1	TGTGCCAGCAGCCTCCCCGGACAGGGGGCCCTGAACACCGGGGAGCTGTTTTTT	CASSLPGQGALNTGELFF
TRBV6-6	NA	TRBJ2-3	NA	TGTGCCAGCAGTTGGACGGGACCCACAGATACGCAGTATTTT	CASSWTGPTDTQYF
TRBV7-9	once	TRBJ1-5	NA	TGTGCCAGCAGCTTAGGTAGTGGTCGGAGCAATCAGCCCCAGCATTTT	CASSLGSGRSNQPQHF
TRBV5-1	NA	TRBJ2-1	TRBD1	TGCGCCAGCAGCTTCCGGGACAGTGGGAGAAATGAGCAGTTCTTC	CASSFRDSGRNEQFF
TRBV9	NA	TRBJ2-1	TRBD2	TGTGCCAGCAGCTCGGGACTACCGTACAATGAGCAGTTCTTC	CASSSGLPYNEQFF
TRBV5-1	once	TRBJ2-5	TRBD2	TGCGCCAGCAGCTTGGCTGGGGGGGTCGGGGAGACCCAGTACTTC	CASSLAGGVGETQYF
TRBV5-6	NA	TRBJ2-1	NA	TGTGCCAGCAGCTTGCGAGACAGGGCCGGGAGGGATGAGCAGTTCTTC	CASSLRDRAGRDEQFF
TRBV10-3	NA	TRBJ1-2	NA	TGTGCCATCAGTCGCCTACTAGGGGGACGAAATGGCTACACCTTC	CAISRLLGGRNGYTF
TRBV2	NA	TRBJ2-7	NA	TGTGCCAGCACGGGGGCCAACGAGCAGTACTTC	CASTGANEQYF
TRBV11-3	NA	TRBJ2-1	NA	TGTGCCAGCAGCCCAGAAGGGAATGAGCAGTTCTTC	CASSPEGNEQFF
TRBV6-1	NA	TRBJ1-1	NA	TGTGCCAGCAGGGTATTTTTCCAGGGGAACACTGAAGCTTTCTTT	CASRVFFQGNTEAFF
TRBV18	NA	TRBJ2-7	NA	TGTGCCAGCTCACCACCGAGCGAAATAGTCCACGAGCAGTACTTC	CASSPPSEIVHEQYF
TRBV18	NA	TRBJ1-5	TRBD1	TGTGCCAGCGGGGACAGGGATTACAATCAGCCCCAGCATTTT	CASGDRDYNQPQHF
TRBV5-6	NA	TRBJ1-1	NA	TGTGCCAGCAGCTTAATGGGCGAAGCTTTCTTT	CASSLMGEAFF
TRBV6-7	NA	TRBJ1-3	NA	TGTGCCAGCAGTCTGGGACGGAGCACGCGAAACACCATATATTTT	CASSLGRSTRNTIYF
TRBV14	NA	TRBJ2-7	NA	TGTGCCAGCAGCCAAGGTAACCTTTACGAGCAGTACTTC	CASSQGNLYEQYF
TRBV5-1	NA	TRBJ1-1	TRBD1	TGCGCCAGCAGCAGAGGCGGGACAGACACTGAAGCTTTCTTT	CASSRGGTDTEAFF
TRBV5-3	few	TRBJ1-1	NA	TGTGCCAGAAGCCGCCGAAGAACATCAGCTGAAATGAACACTGAAGCTTTCTTT	CARSRRRTSAEMNTEAFF
TRBV2	NA	TRBJ2-2	NA	TGTGCCAGCAGCCTACAGGGAACCGGGGAGCTGTTTTTT	CASSLQGTGELFF
TRBV7-9	NA	TRBJ2-7	NA	TGTGCCAGCAGCAGAACCCGAGATCCCTACGAGCAGTACTTC	CASSRTRDPYEQYF
TRBV30	NA	TRBJ1-2	TRBD1	TGTGCCTGGACACGGGACAGGGCAAGTACTAACTATGGCTACACCTTC	CAWTRDRASTNYGYTF
TRBV9	once	TRBJ1-1	NA	TGTGCCAGCAGCGTAAGTCAGCGCGGAAATGAAGCTTTCTTT	CASSVSQRGNEAFF
TRBV2	NA	TRBJ2-6	NA	TGTGCCAGCAGCAGACAGCTCTCTGGGGCCAACGTCCTGACTTTC	CASSRQLSGANVLTF
TRBV6-5	NA	TRBJ1-1	NA	TGTGCCAGCAGTAAGGGACAGAACACTGAAGCTTTCTTT	CASSKGQNTEAFF
TRBV19	NA	TRBJ2-6	NA	TGTGCCAGTAGTATATTTTCCGGCTCTGGGGCCAACGTCCTGACTTTC	CASSIFSGSGANVLTF
TRBV7-9	NA	TRBJ2-1	TRBD2	TGTGCCAGCAGCGAAAGAGGACTAGCGGGGAGCAATGAGCAGTTCTTC	CASSERGLAGSNEQFF
TRBV5-8	NA	TRBJ1-1	NA	TGTGCCAGCAGCTTGATAAGAAGGGCCCGGGAGAACACTGAAGCTTTCTTT	CASSLIRRARENTEAFF
TRBV19	NA	TRBJ2-1	NA	TGTGCCAGTAGTCCAAACTCTATCAATGAGCAGTTCTTC	CASSPNSINEQFF
TRBV6-1	NA	TRBJ1-2	NA	TGTGCCAGCAGTGAGAGCGGGGATAGGGGCTACACCTTC	CASSESGDRGYTF
TRBV7-9	NA	TRBJ1-2	NA	TGTGCCAGCAGTGAAACAGGGACCAACTATGGCTACACCTTC	CASSETGTNYGYTF
TRBV7-3	NA	TRBJ1-1	NA	TGTGCCAGCAGCTTAATACAGAACACTGAAGCTTTCTTT	CASSLIQNTEAFF
TRBV7-6	once	TRBJ2-1	NA	TGTGCCAGCAGCCACCTAATTGATGTACCCAATGAGCAGTTCTTC	CASSHLIDVPNEQFF
TRBV7-2	NA	TRBJ2-3	NA	TGTGCCAGCAGCTTGGGGGCATCCACAGATACGCAGTATTTT	CASSLGASTDTQYF
TRBV6-6	NA	TRBJ1-4	TRBD1	TGTGCCAGCAGTTACGACAGGGTTAATGAAAAACTGTTTTTT	CASSYDRVNEKLFF